A single sample gave rise to the 14 T cell receptor beta chains below, sequenced in a study of CD8+ T cells in alopecia areata. Extracted RNA was reverse transcribed, and the resulting cDNA served as sequencing template. The assay was immunoSEQ multiplex PCR, and TCRdb's table has in-frame clones only and misses some. The table shows more than 150,000 clones, with approximately 50% occurring only once. Regarding treatment: oral pan-JAK inhibitor, 5-10 mg twice daily. The material sequenced was CD8+ T cells sorted from blood, taken around week 54, from a patient treated with tofacitinib. The receptors shown here come from a human donor with alopecia areata.

J is TRBJ2-3 and V is TRBV2, with D maybe TRBD2 (6 bases). The CDR3 has 15 amino acids. The V gene lost 6 bases and the J gene lost 2 bases, with 15 bases spanning the gap. Germline assignment: CDR1 SNHLY and CDR2 FYNNEI. In DNA form, the CDR3 reads TGTGCCAGCAGGCTGGGGGGTTTTATCACAGATACGCAGTATTTT. Encoded protein: CASRLGGFITDTQYF. Complete variable domain (other parts from reference TRBV2 and TRBJ2-3): EPEVTQTPSHQVTQMGQEVILRCVPISNHLYFYWYRQILGQKVEFLVSFYNNEISEKSEIFDDQFSVERPDGSNFTLKIRSTKLEDSAMYFCASRLGGFITDTQYFGPGTRLTVL.

This chain links TRBV5-6 with TRBJ1-1; tentatively, D is TRBD1 (5 bases). Trimming removed 4 bases from V and 1 base from J, with 14 bases in between. Germline V CDR1 and CDR2: SGHDT, YYEEEE. This CDR3 is 15 amino acids long. In nucleotides, the CDR3 is TGTGCCAGCAGCACCCTGGGGCCGGCGAACACTGAAGCTTTCTTT. Translating it yields CASSTLGPANTEAFF.

The chain carries TRBV4-1 and TRBJ2-1; TRBD2 aligns across 9 bases. CDR3 length equals 16 residues. Trimming cost V 1 base and J 5 bases; bases outside gene matches: 6. Germline CDR1 MGHRA, CDR2 YSYEKL. In DNA, the CDR3 is TGCGCCAGCAGCCAAGCGCCGGGACTAGCTAACAATGAGCAGTTCTTC. Its translation: CASSQAPGLANNEQFF.

This CDR3 is CASSEAGGAFEQFF. CDR3 bases: TGTGCCAGCAGTGAAGCAGGCGGAGCATTTGAGCAGTTCTTC. The chain couples TRBV6-1 to TRBJ2-1; D is ambiguous. Trimming took 0 bases from V and 9 from J, leaving 12 bases between them. CDR1 MNHNS and CDR2 SASEGT come from the germline V gene. This CDR3 is 14 amino acids long.

This clone has only one observation. This rearrangement joins TRBV9 to TRBJ2-7, with 10 bases aligning to TRBD2. V dropped 4 bases and J dropped 0; count of bases not matched to a gene: 13. This CDR3 has 18 residues. CDR1 is SGDLS, CDR2 YYNGEE, per germline. The CDR3, as DNA: TGTGCCAGCAGCCCTCGGGGTGGTAGCGGGGGGACCTCCTACGAGCAGTACTTC. Protein sequence: CASSPRGGSGGTSYEQYF.

This clone has only a few counts. The chain combines TRBV5-1 with TRBJ2-7, with TRBD2 identical over 11 bases. The CDR3 runs to 16 residues. Germline lookup yields CDR1 SGHRS and CDR2 YFSETQ. After removal of 4 bases from V and 0 bases from J, the junction contained 6 bases not matched to a gene. The CDR3 DNA is TGCGCCAGCAGCCCAAGACTAGCGGGGCGCTCCTACGAGCAGTACTTC. It codes for CASSPRLAGRSYEQYF. The entire variable domain, with the rest obtained from reference TRBV5-1 and TRBJ2-7, is as follows: KAGVTQTPRYLIKTRGQQVTLSCSPISGHRSVSWYQQTPGQGLQFLFEYFSETQRNKGNFPGRFSGRQFSNSRSEMNVSTLELGDSALYLCASSPRLAGRSYEQYFGPGTRLTVT.

V is TRBV7-9 and J is TRBJ2-7, with 11 nucleotides matching TRBD1. Looked up from germline, CDR1 is SEHNR and CDR2 is FQNEAQ (reference sequence). V was pared by 5 bases and J by 3 bases, with 3 bases of the junction left unmatched. The CDR3 runs to 14 residues. The CDR3 reads CASSEDRGLYEQYF. The CDR3 region has the DNA TGTGCCAGCAGCGAGGACAGGGGGCTCTACGAGCAGTACTTC.

The chain combines TRBV4-1 with TRBJ1-5; no definite D call. The CDR3 runs to 14 residues. V lost 0 bases, J lost 0 bases, and 3 bases lay in between. Germline CDR1 is MGHRA and CDR2 is YSYEKL. This CDR3 reads CASSQEYSNQPQHF. Here the CDR3 DNA reads TGCGCCAGCAGCCAAGAATATAGCAATCAGCCCCAGCATTTT.

This CDR3 is CAWSGQGGPSPLHF. The CDR3 bases are TGTGCCTGGAGTGGGCAGGGAGGTCCTTCACCCCTCCACTTT. The V call is TRBV30, the J call TRBJ1-6; the D gene is possibly TRBD1 (5 bases). In germline, CDR1 is GTSNPN, CDR2 SVGIG (reference sequence). Trimming took off 1 base at V and 9 bases at J, with 13 bases between the two ends. This CDR3 region has 14 residues.

This clone was observed a few times. The chain carries TRBV6-5 and TRBJ1-5; TRBD1 aligns across 8 bases. J gave up 5 bases and V 6 bases, and 6 bases lay outside the gene matches. There are 14 residues in the CDR3. Germline values: CDR1 MNHEY, CDR2 SVGAGI. CDR3 nucleotides: TGTGCCAGCAGCCAGACAGGGGAGGATCAGCCCCAGCATTTT. Encoded protein: CASSQTGEDQPQHF.

The chain is built from TRBV13 and TRBJ1-5; D possibly corresponds to TRBD1 (6 bases). From germline, CDR1 is PRHDT and CDR2 FYEKMQ (reference sequence). V lost 3 bases and J lost 6, with 12 bases in between. The CDR3 totals 14 residues. As DNA, the CDR3 is TGTGCCAGCAGCTTCGGAGGGGGTGGTCAGCCCCAGCATTTT. Protein sequence: CASSFGGGGQPQHF. The variable domain in full, with the rest retrieved from reference TRBV13 and TRBJ1-5, is AAGVIQSPRHLIKEKRETATLKCYPIPRHDTVYWYQQGPGQDPQFLISFYEKMQSDKGSIPDRFSAQQFSDYHSELNMSSLELGDSALYFCASSFGGGGQPQHFGDGTRLSIL.

This clone was seen a handful of times. The V and J genes are TRBV6-6 and TRBJ1-1, with TRBD1 matching 8 bases. The germline V gene has CDR1 MNHNY and CDR2 SVGAGI (reference sequence). V was pared by 8 bases and J by 3 bases, with 5 bases of the junction left unmatched. The CDR3 has 13 residues. CDR3 in amino acids: CASRQGFDTEAFF. Here the CDR3 DNA reads TGTGCCAGCCGACAGGGGTTCGACACTGAAGCTTTCTTT.

The genes are TRBV9 and TRBJ2-3; TRBD2 agrees at 8 bases. V shed 0 bases, J shed 1 base, and the junction held 4 bases outside the gene matches. The CDR3 runs to 16 residues. The V gene's germline CDR1 is SGDLS and CDR2 YYNGEE. CDR3 sequence (DNA): TGTGCCAGCAGCGTAGCTACGCGGGGGGGCACAGATACGCAGTATTTT. Amino acid sequence: CASSVATRGGTDTQYF.

CDR3 sequence reads: CAWIGGLSGNTIYF. CDR3 nucleotides: TGTGCCTGGATTGGGGGCCTCTCTGGAAACACCATATATTTT. V usage is TRBV30 and J usage is TRBJ1-3; tentative D call: TRBD1 (6 bases). The germline gives CDR1 GTSNPN, CDR2 SVGIG (reference sequence). The V and J ends lost 4 bases and 0 bases respectively, with 10 bases between them. The CDR3 covers 14 residues.